Listed here are 29 T cell receptor beta chains from one sample, sequenced in a study of neurological immune-mediated disorders. MiXCR was run by TCRdb on the 5' RACE reads, yielding one entry per CDR3 protein. This sample has about 38,000 distinct CDR3 sequences, with over 8.5% found just once. Documented time point: technical triplicate 1. Sequenced material: PBMCs. These receptors all come from a man aged 60 to 75 with HTLV-1-associated myelopathy (HAM/TSP).

This clonotype was seen ten or more times. The chain uses TRBV20-1 and TRBJ2-3; 13 bases line up with TRBD2. V lost 6 bases to trimming and J lost 3 bases; unmatched junction nucleotides: 12. CDR1 DFQATT and CDR2 SNEGSKA come from the germline V gene (reference sequence). The length of the CDR3 is 17 residues. CDR3 in DNA: TGCAGTGCCTACGACCGGACTAGCGGGAGTAATACAGATACGCAGTATTTT. Protein sequence: CSAYDRTSGSNTDTQYF.

The V gene is TRBV7-2, the J gene TRBJ2-3, with D uncertain. The CDR3 length is 15 residues. CDR1 and CDR2 from the germline V gene are SGHTA and FQGNSA. V was cut by 7 bases and J by 5 bases, with 19 bases left in between. The CDR3 sequence is CASIAGRTIGDTQYF. As DNA, the CDR3 is TGTGCCAGCATCGCCGGCAGAACTATCGGAGATACGCAGTATTTT.

This clonotype has a count of ten or more. V and J are TRBV27 and TRBJ1-5; 10 bases match TRBD1. CDR1 MNHEY and CDR2 SMNVEV come from the germline V gene (reference sequence). This CDR3 contains 17 residues. The ends lost 0 bases at V and 1 base at J; junction bases unmatched: 3. The CDR3 DNA sequence: TGTGCCAGCAGTTTATCAGCGGGACAGGGGAGCAATCAGCCCCAGCATTTT. The encoded protein is CASSLSAGQGSNQPQHF.

This clonotype was recorded at least ten times. The chain recombines TRBV12-3 or TRBV12-4 with TRBJ1-1; 7 positions match TRBD1. The ends lost 3 bases at V and 3 bases at J; junction bases unmatched: 1. The CDR3 spans 13 residues. The CDR3 spells CASSFQGDTEAFF. CDR3 coding DNA: TGTGCCAGCAGTTTTCAGGGGGACACTGAAGCTTTCTTT.

This clonotype was counted ten times or more. CDR3 protein: CASSQPGQGVGELFF. DNA for the CDR3: TGCGCCAGCAGCCAACCGGGACAGGGGGTCGGGGAGCTGTTTTTT. The chain employs TRBV4-1 and TRBJ2-2; 11 bases align to TRBD1. This CDR3 is 15 amino acids long. Germline lookup yields CDR1 MGHRA and CDR2 YSYEKL. The V and J ends lost 2 bases and 7 bases, in that order; junction bases with no gene match: 3.

This clonotype was found many times. The rearrangement joins TRBV6-1 to TRBJ1-4; TRBD1 matches at 8 bases. The ends lost 4 bases at V and 14 bases at J; junction bases unmatched: 9. Germline V lookup: CDR1 MNHNS, CDR2 SASEGT. The CDR3 has 13 residues. CDR3 in DNA: TGTGCCAGCAGTGTGGTCCCCAGACAGGGGCTGTTTTTT. Its protein is CASSVVPRQGLFF.

This clonotype has a count of ten or more. This chain joins TRBV24-1 and TRBJ2-1; D is uncertain. This CDR3 contains 13 residues. Germline loops: CDR1 KGHDR, CDR2 SFDVKD. Trimming removed 4 bases at V and 12 bases at J, with 15 bases between. The CDR3 nucleotides are TGTGCCACCAGTGACTCCGAGCCGGTGCGGCAGTTCTTC. Translation gives CATSDSEPVRQFF.

This clonotype occurred once. Given a much more abundant clone one base away, this may be a read error. The rearrangement uses TRBV10-3 and TRBJ2-3, with D unclear. From germline, CDR1 is ENHRY and CDR2 SYGVKD. CDR3 length equals 13 residues. The CDR3 DNA reads as TGTGCCATCAGTGGCAGTGGCACAGATACGCTGTATTTT. It encodes CAISGSGTDTLYF.

The sample holds many counts of this clonotype. The chain links TRBV6-6 to TRBJ2-2; D is unresolved. Trimming left V 2 bases short and J 4 bases short, with 2 bases between. In germline, CDR1 is MNHNY, CDR2 SVGAGI (reference sequence). The CDR3 is 12 residues long. CDR3 in DNA: TGTGCCAGCAGTTACGTCACCGGGGAGCTGTTTTTT. Amino acid sequence: CASSYVTGELFF.

Worth noting for this clonotype: Just one base apart from a much larger clone, this may be a read error. The V gene is TRBV24-1, the J gene TRBJ2-1, with 8 bases that match TRBD1. The J call may be in error: the DNA end matches TRBJ2-7 better. This CDR3 has 15 residues. Looked up from germline, CDR1 is KGHDR and CDR2 is SFDVKD. This CDR3 reads CATTPTGARANEQYF. CDR3 in DNA: TGTGCCACCACCCCGACAGGGGCGCGTGCCAATGAGCAGTACTTC.

On this clonotype: One base away lies a much larger clone, so this may be a sequencing read error. The chain uses TRBV20-1 and TRBJ2-5; a weak D match, TRBD2 (6 bases). CDR1 and CDR2 (germline): DFQATT, SNEGSKA (reference sequence). Trimming left V 3 bases short and J 0 bases short, with 11 bases between. The CDR3 is 14 amino acids. The CDR3 protein is CSASHRDYQETQYF. CDR3 DNA: TGCAGTGCTAGTCACCGGGACTACCAAGAGACCCAGTACTTC.

There are many counts of this clonotype. The J gene is TRBJ2-5, the V gene TRBV20-1, with no clear D. The V end was cut by 8 bases, the J end by 1 base, with 17 bases between. The CDR3 has 14 amino acids. CDR1 DFQATT and CDR2 SNEGSKA come from the germline V gene (reference sequence). As DNA, the CDR3 is TGCAGTCCTATGTCCCCTTTAGTCCAAGAGACCCAGTACTTC. Amino acid sequence: CSPMSPLVQETQYF.

This clonotype was counted many times. The V call is TRBV3-1, the J call TRBJ2-1, with D perhaps matching TRBD2 (5 bases). Germline V lookup: CDR1 LGHDT, CDR2 YNNKEL (reference sequence). The CDR3 runs to 19 residues. Trimming removed 1 base from V and 0 bases from J, with 19 bases in between. CDR3 DNA: TGTGCCAGCAGCCAAGTGAGGCGGGCCTATAAGAGCTCCTACAATGAGCAGTTCTTC. Its protein product is CASSQVRRAYKSSYNEQFF.

Note on this clonotype: The junction differs from germline at one of its ends, possibly a read error. This sequence joins TRBV10-1 and TRBJ2-2; 11 positions match TRBD2. The CDR3 totals 17 residues. CDR1 is WNHNN and CDR2 is SYGVQD in the germline V gene (reference sequence). The CDR3 is CASSEPGLAEDTRELFF. DNA for the CDR3: TGCGCCAGCAGTGAGCCGGGACTAGCGGAGGACACCAGGGAGCTGTTTTTT.

At least ten counts were recorded for this clonotype. This sequence joins TRBV12-3 or TRBV12-4 and TRBJ2-7; no clear D gene. The CDR3 loop spans 12 amino acids. Trimming left V 3 bases short and J 5 bases short, with 8 bases between. In nucleotides, the CDR3 is TGTGCCAGCAGTTTTAGATTCCACGAGCAGTACTTC. Its translation is CASSFRFHEQYF.

This clonotype was observed at least ten times. The V call is TRBV20-1, the J call TRBJ2-1; unclear D gene. The V and J ends lost 1 base and 7 bases respectively, with 8 bases between them. The CDR3 has 12 residues. Germline V gene data show CDR1 as DFQATT and CDR2 as SNEGSKA (reference sequence). Here the CDR3 reads CSARVLSNEQFF. In DNA, the CDR3 is TGCAGTGCTAGAGTTTTATCAAATGAGCAGTTCTTC.

This clonotype was counted ten times or more. The rearrangement uses TRBV6-5 and TRBJ2-5; D is unresolved. The germline V gene encodes CDR1 MNHEY and CDR2 SVGAGI. The V end lost 7 bases, the J end lost 1 base, and 16 bases lay between the germline ends. The CDR3 is 15 residues long. The CDR3 DNA reads as TGTGCCAGCACCAAGGACGGCAGATTCCAAGAGACCCAGTACTTC. Its translation is CASTKDGRFQETQYF.

This clonotype has ten or more counts. The V call is TRBV6-6, the J call TRBJ1-1, with D perhaps matching TRBD1 (6 bases). Germline V gene sequence: CDR1 MNHNY, CDR2 SVGAGI (reference sequence). The CDR3 has 12 amino acids. The germline V and J ends were trimmed by 4 bases and 6 bases, with 9 bases remaining between them. The CDR3 here is CASSSQGPEAFF. In DNA, the CDR3 is TGTGCCAGCAGTTCACAGGGCCCTGAAGCTTTCTTT.

This clonotype showed up many times. V is TRBV5-6 and J is TRBJ2-1; no reliable D call. The V gene lost 4 bases and the J gene lost 8 bases, with 10 bases spanning the gap. Germline CDR1 is SGHDT and CDR2 is YYEEEE. The CDR3 is made up of 12 amino acids. The CDR3 sequence: CASSPSLDEQFF. In DNA form, the CDR3 reads TGTGCCAGCAGCCCCAGCCTGGATGAGCAGTTCTTC.

The chain couples TRBV27 to TRBJ1-5; D is uncertain. Germline CDR1 reads MNHEY; CDR2 reads SMNVEV (reference sequence). Trimming shortened V by 6 bases and J by 9 bases, and 21 bases separated the two germline ends. The CDR3 runs 15 residues. This CDR3 is CASRIGRSSNSPQHF. CDR3 nucleotide sequence: TGTGCCAGCAGAATCGGCAGGTCAAGCAATTCGCCCCAGCATTTT.

This clonotype was counted ten times or more. The CDR3 sequence is CASSDSGTYEQYF. The CDR3 region has the DNA TGTGCCAGCAGTGATTCCGGCACCTACGAGCAGTACTTC. The chain couples TRBV2 to TRBJ2-7; D not resolved. With 3 bases removed from V and 2 bases from J, the gap between germline ends came to 8 bases. The CDR3 is 13 amino acids. Per the germline V gene, CDR1 is SNHLY and CDR2 is FYNNEI.

This clonotype showed up many times. The chain is built from TRBV5-1 and TRBJ2-5; D ambiguous. The CDR3 sequence is 13 residues long. The germline V gene has CDR1 SGHRS and CDR2 YFSETQ. The V end was cut by 1 base, the J end by 5 bases, with 9 bases between. The CDR3 is CASSLRPLETQYF. In nucleotides, the CDR3 is TGCGCCAGCAGCTTGAGACCTCTGGAGACCCAGTACTTC.

This clonotype appeared many times. The V and J genes are TRBV4-1 and TRBJ2-4; TRBD2 matches at 11 bases. The V gene end was trimmed by 0 bases and the J gene end by 5 bases; junction bases not matched to a gene: 6. Germline V gene data show CDR1 as MGHRA and CDR2 as YSYEKL. CDR3 length equals 17 residues. CDR3 DNA: TGCGCCAGCAGCCAAGATGTGACTAGCGGGACCCAAAACATTCAGTACTTC. Translation gives CASSQDVTSGTQNIQYF.

This clonotype was observed many times. The chain carries TRBV2 and TRBJ2-7, with D possibly TRBD2 on 5 matching bases. Per the germline V gene, CDR1 is SNHLY and CDR2 is FYNNEI. With 2 bases removed from V and 3 bases from J, the gap between germline ends came to 8 bases. This CDR3 region has 13 residues. This CDR3 is CASSETGLYEQYF. CDR3 coding DNA: TGTGCCAGCAGTGAAACTGGACTCTACGAGCAGTACTTC. The full variable domain, its missing parts supplied by reference TRBV2 and TRBJ2-7, is EPEVTQTPSHQVTQMGQEVILRCVPISNHLYFYWYRQILGQKVEFLVSFYNNEISEKSEIFDDQFSVERPDGSNFTLKIRSTKLEDSAMYFCASSETGLYEQYFGPGTRLTVT.

This clonotype has a count of ten or more. The CDR3 sequence: CASSPHLVAPKETQYF. DNA for the CDR3: TGTGCCAGCAGTCCCCATCTTGTAGCGCCGAAAGAGACCCAGTACTTC. J is TRBJ2-5 and V is TRBV28, with D perhaps matching TRBD2 (5 bases). Germline V gene lookup returns CDR1 MDHEN and CDR2 SYDVKM. The V and J ends lost 5 bases and 3 bases respectively, with 19 bases between them. The CDR3 runs to 16 residues.

In this sample, this clonotype turned up many times. The V call is TRBV7-9, the J call TRBJ1-1, with TRBD1 matching 9 bases. Germline V gene data show CDR1 as SEHNR and CDR2 as FQNEAQ (reference sequence). V lost 5 bases and J lost 5; bases outside the gene matches: 3. The CDR3 loop spans 13 amino acids. The CDR3 here is CASSQGQGTEAFF. In DNA form, the CDR3 reads TGTGCCAGCAGCCAGGGACAGGGTACTGAAGCTTTCTTT. The variable domain in full, with the rest retrieved from reference TRBV7-9 and TRBJ1-1, is DTGVSQNPRHKITKRGQNVTFRCDPISEHNRLYWYRQTLGQGPEFLTYFQNEAQLEKSRLLSDRFSAERPKGSFSTLEIQRTEQGDSAMYLCASSQGQGTEAFFGQGTRLTVV.

This clonotype was seen ten or more times. The gene calls are TRBV5-1 and TRBJ2-1; 12 nucleotides agree with TRBD1. Germline CDR1 reads SGHRS; CDR2 reads YFSETQ. With 0 bases clipped from V and 7 bases from J, the junction kept 5 bases outside the gene matches. The CDR3 extends over 16 amino acids. CDR3 sequence reads: CASSLAGTGGMNEQFF. CDR3 DNA sequence: TGCGCCAGCAGCTTGGCCGGGACAGGGGGCATGAATGAGCAGTTCTTC. The entire variable domain, with the rest obtained from reference TRBV5-1 and TRBJ2-1, is as follows: KAGVTQTPRYLIKTRGQQVTLSCSPISGHRSVSWYQQTPGQGLQFLFEYFSETQRNKGNFPGRFSGRQFSNSRSEMNVSTLELGDSALYLCASSLAGTGGMNEQFFGPGTRLTVL.

Ten or more counts support this clonotype. The chain links TRBV5-1 to TRBJ2-3; D possibly corresponds to TRBD2 (5 bases). Looked up from germline, CDR1 is SGHRS and CDR2 is YFSETQ. V lost 4 bases, J lost 0 bases, and 12 bases lay in between. The CDR3 consists of 15 residues. CDR3 DNA sequence: TGCGCCAGCAGCAGAGCGGATCATAGCACAGATACGCAGTATTTT. This translates into CASSRADHSTDTQYF.

This clonotype was picked up many times. The CDR3 protein is CSAQKDRGYQETQYF. The CDR3 coding sequence is TGCAGTGCTCAGAAAGACAGGGGGTACCAAGAGACCCAGTACTTC. The J gene is TRBJ2-5, the V gene TRBV20-1; 9 bases match TRBD1. Germline loops: CDR1 DFQATT, CDR2 SNEGSKA (reference sequence). This CDR3 comprises 15 residues. V lost 5 bases to trimming and J lost 0 bases; unmatched junction nucleotides: 7.